A selection of T cell receptor beta chains follows, all from one sample in a study of shared clonotypes between healthy human individuals. Clones were sequenced by immunoSEQ multiplex PCR, and TCRdb holds only the in-frame ones, with some missing. Counted here are approximately 2.1 million clones, approximately 93% occurring once; the ten biggest clones make up under 0.45%. The sequenced sample consisted of naive CD4+ T cells from PBMCs. Receptors were obtained from a man between 18 and 29 years old in good health. Some clones in this sample may be carry-over from other donors' samples. The CDR3 runs from the conserved cysteine through the conserved F or W. D genes are given only for firm matches. The size of a clone is reported for some rows only, either as once, few or many, or as a class for expanded clones.

TRBV6-1	NA	TRBJ2-6	NA	15	CASNRWSSGANVLTF	TGTGCCAGCAACCGGTGGAGCTCTGGGGCCAACGTCCTGACTTTC
TRBV7-7	NA	TRBJ1-1	NA	13	CASSTQYGAEAFF	TGTGCCAGCAGCACACAGTACGGCGCTGAAGCTTTCTTT
TRBV29-1	NA	TRBJ2-1	TRBD1	14	CSVGDRGSYNEQFF	TGCAGCGTTGGGGACAGGGGGTCTTACAATGAGCAGTTCTTC
TRBV5-1	NA	TRBJ1-1	TRBD1	16	CASRPGTGIMNTEAFF	TGCGCCAGCAGACCAGGGACAGGGATTATGAACACTGAAGCTTTCTTT
TRBV5-1	NA	TRBJ2-3	NA	14	CASRGDQGTDTQYF	TGCGCCAGCAGAGGGGACCAGGGCACAGATACGCAGTATTTT
TRBV6-5	NA	TRBJ1-5	NA	14	CASSYNRGNQPQHF	TGTGCCAGCAGTTATAACAGGGGCAATCAGCCCCAGCATTTT
TRBV9	NA	TRBJ1-1	NA	14	CASSVESGNTEAFF	TGTGCCAGCAGCGTAGAGTCGGGGAACACTGAAGCTTTCTTT
TRBV7-3	NA	TRBJ1-1	NA	15	CASSPQRAVNTEAFF	TGTGCCAGCAGCCCACAGCGCGCGGTTAACACTGAAGCTTTCTTT
TRBV5-1	once	TRBJ2-7	TRBD2	15	CASSVGGLGQYEQYF	TGCGCCAGCAGCGTGGGGGGACTAGGACAATACGAGCAGTACTTC
TRBV6-5	NA	TRBJ2-2	NA	13	CASSSGNTGELFF	TGTGCCAGCAGTTCCGGGAACACCGGGGAGCTGTTTTTT
TRBV5-1	NA	TRBJ2-1	TRBD2	15	CASSGLAGAYNEQFF	TGCGCCAGCAGCGGCCTAGCGGGAGCCTACAATGAGCAGTTCTTC
TRBV5-1	NA	TRBJ2-2	TRBD2	16	CASTPWLAVNTGELFF	TGCGCCAGCACCCCGTGGCTAGCGGTGAACACCGGGGAGCTGTTTTTT
TRBV28	NA	TRBJ2-1	NA	14	CASSLMQDRDEQFF	TGTGCCAGCAGTTTAATGCAGGATCGGGATGAGCAGTTCTTC
TRBV27	NA	TRBJ2-7	NA	14	CASSIQGYTYEQYF	TGTGCCAGCAGTATTCAGGGTTACACCTACGAGCAGTACTTC
TRBV2	NA	TRBJ2-3	NA	14	CASSAADRTDTQYF	TGTGCCAGCAGCGCGGCGGACCGCACAGATACGCAGTATTTT
TRBV29-1	NA	TRBJ2-1	TRBD2	14	CSADSGRAGNEQFF	TGCAGCGCCGATAGCGGGAGGGCCGGCAATGAGCAGTTCTTC
TRBV5-4	NA	TRBJ1-2	NA	13	CASSFTANYGYTF	TGTGCCAGCAGCTTCACAGCTAACTATGGCTACACCTTC
TRBV5-1	NA	TRBJ2-2	TRBD1	12	CASSSGQGELFF	TGCGCCAGCAGCTCCGGACAGGGAGAGCTGTTTTTT
TRBV19	NA	TRBJ1-4	NA	13	CASYGGTNEKLFF	TGTGCCAGTTACGGGGGAACTAATGAAAAACTGTTTTTT
TRBV7-6	NA	TRBJ2-2	TRBD1	16	CASSSRTGQNTGELFF	TGTGCCAGCAGCTCGAGGACAGGCCAGAACACCGGGGAGCTGTTTTTT
TRBV6-1	NA	TRBJ2-1	NA	11	CASTSPFEQFF	TGTGCCAGCACTTCGCCCTTCGAGCAGTTCTTC
TRBV30	NA	TRBJ2-1	NA	12	CAWVRTRGEQFF	TGTGCCTGGGTGAGAACTAGGGGTGAGCAGTTCTTC
TRBV27	NA	TRBJ2-2	NA	17	CASSSPRVLANTGELFF	TGTGCCAGCAGTTCACCCAGGGTTTTGGCGAACACCGGGGAGCTGTTTTTT
TRBV7-3	NA	TRBJ2-5	NA	14	CASSPGGGQETQYF	TGTGCCAGCAGTCCCGGGGGCGGCCAAGAGACCCAGTACTTC
TRBV19	once	TRBJ1-5	NA	15	CASSIDEQANQPQHF	TGTGCCAGTAGTATAGATGAGCAGGCCAATCAGCCCCAGCATTTT
TRBV15	NA	TRBJ2-1	TRBD2	14	CATSRGREGLEQFF	TGTGCCACCAGCAGAGGGCGGGAGGGTCTTGAGCAGTTCTTC
TRBV11-2	NA	TRBJ2-1	NA	17	CASSLVGEVWFGDEQFF	TGTGCCAGCAGCTTAGTAGGGGAGGTGTGGTTCGGCGATGAGCAGTTCTTC
TRBV5-1	NA	TRBJ2-7	NA	14	CASSFTPGTYEQYF	TGCGCCAGCAGCTTTACCCCGGGAACCTACGAGCAGTACTTC
TRBV5-4	once	TRBJ2-7	NA	14	CASSLKLTTYEQYF	TGTGCCAGCAGCTTGAAATTAACAACCTACGAGCAGTACTTC
TRBV28	few	TRBJ1-5	NA	12	CASSLNGQPQHF	TGTGCCAGCAGTTTAAACGGCCAGCCCCAGCATTTT
TRBV9	NA	TRBJ1-1	NA	14	CASSVTGANTEAFF	TGTGCCAGCAGCGTAACGGGGGCGAACACTGAAGCTTTCTTT
TRBV28	NA	TRBJ1-1	NA	14	CASSVTQTNTEAFF	TGTGCCAGCAGTGTCACACAGACGAACACTGAAGCTTTCTTT
TRBV25-1	NA	TRBJ2-1	NA	14	CASNGQPVRNEQFF	TGTGCCAGCAATGGACAGCCGGTTAGAAATGAGCAGTTCTTC
TRBV5-1	once	TRBJ2-1	NA	15	CASSLFRETYNEQFF	TGCGCCAGCAGCTTGTTTAGGGAGACCTACAATGAGCAGTTCTTC
TRBV28	NA	TRBJ2-1	NA	13	CASSLQGLREQFF	TGTGCCAGCAGTTTACAGGGCCTTCGCGAGCAGTTCTTC
TRBV30	once	TRBJ1-2	NA	14	CAWSRRLRGYGYTF	TGTGCCTGGAGTCGCAGGCTGAGGGGCTATGGCTACACCTTC
TRBV5-1	NA	TRBJ2-7	NA	15	CASSLVQRATYEQYF	TGCGCCAGCAGCTTGGTACAGCGGGCCACCTACGAGCAGTACTTC